Shown below are 13 T cell receptor beta chains from a single sample sequenced in a study of blood T cell repertoires in COVID-19. The protocol was immunoSEQ multiplex PCR, while the TCRdb copy is restricted to in-frame clones and leaves out a portion. The sample yields 130,000 to 150,000 clones, over 80% seen once. The sample taken for sequencing was peripheral blood. These receptors originate from a man aged 45-65 years who had recovered from COVID-19.

The rearrangement links TRBV7-2 to TRBJ1-6; D is possibly TRBD1 (5 bases). V was shortened by 4 bases and J by 5 bases, with 12 bases between the two germline ends. Germline V gives CDR1 SGHTA, CDR2 FQGNSA. The CDR3 is 15 amino acids. The CDR3 loop is CASSSQGRDNSPLHF. The CDR3 nucleotides read TGTGCCAGCAGCTCCCAGGGAAGGGATAATTCACCCCTCCACTTT.

The chain uses TRBV19 and TRBJ1-1; D remains ambiguous. Germline V gene sequence: CDR1 LNHDA, CDR2 SQIVND (reference sequence). The CDR3 loop spans 13 amino acids. V dropped 5 bases and J dropped 1 base, with 8 bases sitting between them. CDR3 coding DNA: TGTGCCAGTAGTCTTACAGAGAACACTGAAGCTTTCTTT. This gives the protein CASSLTENTEAFF.

The chain links TRBV10-3 to TRBJ1-3; D unresolved. Looked up from germline, CDR1 is ENHRY and CDR2 is SYGVKD. CDR3 size: 13 residues. Trimming left V 6 bases short and J 0 bases short, with 6 bases between. CDR3 loop: CAIRTSSGNTIYF. CDR3 nucleotides: TGTGCCATCAGGACTTCCTCTGGAAACACCATATATTTT.

The CDR3 here is CASDMGGLNTEAFF. The CDR3 DNA is TGTGCCAGTGATATGGGGGGACTAAACACTGAAGCTTTCTTT. The chain has TRBV19 and TRBJ1-1, with D tentatively TRBD1 (5 bases). In germline, CDR1 is LNHDA, CDR2 SQIVND (reference sequence). This CDR3 is 14 amino acids long. Deletions cut 8 bases from V and 2 bases from J, with 15 bases between.

This clone occurred once. This chain links TRBV5-4 with TRBJ2-4; 8 bases agree with TRBD1. CDR1 SGHNT and CDR2 YYREEE come from the germline V gene (reference sequence). The CDR3 runs to 16 residues. J was trimmed by 8 bases and V by 0 bases; bases with no gene match: 10. CDR3 sequence: CASSLDQGAGTDIQYF. The CDR3 coding sequence is TGTGCCAGCAGCTTGGACCAGGGGGCCGGTACAGACATTCAGTACTTC.

The chain recombines TRBV7-2 with TRBJ1-4; 9 positions agree with TRBD1. Germline trimming cut 2 bases from V and 7 bases from J; bases unmatched to any gene: 8. This CDR3 is 16 amino acids long. Germline CDR1 reads SGHTA; CDR2 reads FQGNSA. The CDR3 is CASSLLRDRGFEKLFF. CDR3 DNA sequence: TGTGCCAGCAGCTTACTTCGAGACAGGGGGTTTGAAAAACTGTTTTTT.

This chain links TRBV19 with TRBJ2-1; 9 positions agree with TRBD2. Trimming cost V 4 bases and J 5 bases; bases outside gene matches: 9. The germline CDR1 and CDR2 sequences are LNHDA and SQIVND (reference sequence). The CDR3 runs 16 residues. This chain's CDR3 is CASSRVPAGGHNEQFF. The CDR3 DNA sequence: TGTGCCAGTAGTAGGGTTCCAGCGGGGGGCCACAATGAGCAGTTCTTC. The whole variable domain, remainder taken from reference TRBV19 and TRBJ2-1, is DGGITQSPKYLFRKEGQNVTLSCEQNLNHDAMYWYRQDPGQGLRLIYYSQIVNDFQKGDIAEGYSVSREKKESFPLTVTSAQKNPTAFYLCASSRVPAGGHNEQFFGPGTRLTVL.

The chain combines TRBV27 with TRBJ2-3, with D hard to call. The V end was cut by 0 bases, the J end by 0 bases, with 10 bases between. The CDR3 covers 16 residues. Germline V gene lookup returns CDR1 MNHEY and CDR2 SMNVEV (reference sequence). As DNA, the CDR3 is TGTGCCAGCAGTTTATCGGCAGTTTGGAGCACAGATACGCAGTATTTT. This sequence encodes CASSLSAVWSTDTQYF.

The chain has TRBV2 and TRBJ2-2, with 7 positions matching TRBD1. V shed 6 bases and J 3 bases; nucleotides not matched to a gene: 1. CDR3 size: 13 residues. Germline loops: CDR1 SNHLY, CDR2 FYNNEI. The CDR3: CASRTGYTGELFF. Written as DNA, the CDR3 is TGTGCCAGCAGGACAGGGTACACCGGGGAGCTGTTTTTT. The full variable domain, rest sourced from reference TRBV2 and TRBJ2-2, is EPEVTQTPSHQVTQMGQEVILRCVPISNHLYFYWYRQILGQKVEFLVSFYNNEISEKSEIFDDQFSVERPDGSNFTLKIRSTKLEDSAMYFCASRTGYTGELFFGEGSRLTVL.

The chain employs TRBV28 and TRBJ1-1; D ambiguous. The length of the CDR3 is 14 residues. Trimming shortened V by 8 bases and J by 0 bases, and 13 bases separated the two germline ends. Germline lookup yields CDR1 MDHEN and CDR2 SYDVKM. CDR3 sequence: CASGPEGMNTEAFF. The CDR3 DNA is TGTGCCAGCGGGCCCGAGGGAATGAACACTGAAGCTTTCTTT.

Here the CDR3 DNA reads TGTGCCAGCAGCCCCAGGAGGGTGAACACCGGGGAGCTGTTTTTT. It encodes CASSPRRVNTGELFF. The V and J genes are TRBV6-5 and TRBJ2-2, with a tentative D call TRBD2 (6 bases). This CDR3 contains 15 residues. CDR1 MNHEY and CDR2 SVGAGI come from the germline V gene. V was clipped by 6 bases and J by 1 base, with 12 bases between them.

The genes are TRBV2 and TRBJ1-2; no clear D. The V and J ends lost 2 bases and 0 bases respectively, with 7 bases between them. In germline, CDR1 is SNHLY, CDR2 FYNNEI. There are 14 residues in the CDR3. DNA of the CDR3: TGTGCCAGCAGTGAAAACCTATCTAACTATGGCTACACCTTC. It is translated as CASSENLSNYGYTF.

This rearrangement joins TRBV2 to TRBJ2-1; the D gene is possibly TRBD1 (6 bases). Germline loops: CDR1 SNHLY, CDR2 FYNNEI. Trimming removed 6 bases from V and 6 bases from J, with 24 bases in between. This CDR3 is built from 17 residues. The CDR3 sequence: CASSPPWAGVKGNEQFF. CDR3 in DNA: TGTGCCAGCAGCCCCCCATGGGCAGGGGTAAAGGGCAATGAGCAGTTCTTC.